This T cell receptor beta chain originates from a study of blood T cell repertoires in COVID-19. In the original processing: Amplification from reference gene primers served as the basis for estimated nucleated cell counts. Assay: immunoSEQ multiplex PCR; the TCRdb copy retains only in-frame clones and omits some. D and trimming were read from the DNA, whereas the V and J calls and clone size are those reported in that table. This sample yields more than 100,000 clones, of which over 75% are seen a single time; approximately 2% belongs to the top ten. Germline V lookup: CDR1 SGHNT, CDR2 YYREEE (reference sequence). CDR3 length: 13 residues. V lost 4 bases to trimming and J lost 3 bases, with 8 bases between them.

The J gene is TRBJ2-1, the V gene TRBV5-4; D perhaps matches TRBD1 (6 bases). The sequenced material came from peripheral blood. This receptor was identified in a man in his sixties or seventies with active COVID-19. CDR3 amino acids: CASSPDSYNEQFF. CDR3 in DNA: TGTGCCAGCAGCCCGGACAGCTACAATGAGCAGTTCTTC.